This TCR beta chain was profiled in a study of shared clonotypes between healthy human individuals. Study background: Each donor's CD4 naive and CD4 memory cells filled three plates apiece, CD8 naive two, and CD8 memory one. Broader study findings: What limited the represented genetic and exposure-history diversity was the small number of donors. When compared with the clonotypes that were shared by all four sorted-subset donors, the non-shared clonotypes turned out to have lower generation probabilities.

V lost 3 bases, J lost 4 bases, and 8 bases stayed unmatched. This CDR3 has 14 residues. Germline-derived CDR1 and CDR2 are GTSNPN and SVGIG (reference sequence). Source study methods: Filtering differed because ImmunoSEQ produced junction-only sequences that carried no quality scores. Here immunoSEQ multiplex PCR was the method, and the copy in TCRdb shows in-frame clones only, minus some. V and J calls and clone size are copied from that table; D and trimming were computed from the DNA. The sample has roughly 2,500,000 clones; more than 85% are singletons. In regard to this clone: Its cognate antigen is unknown.

The V call is TRBV30, the J call TRBJ1-2, with 7 bases identical to TRBD1. The specimen was naive CD4+ T cells from PBMCs. Subset specified: CD45RA+ positively selected. This sequence was found in a man between 18 and 35 years old in good health. Some clones in this sample may be carry-over from other donors' samples. In nucleotides, the CDR3 is TGTGCCTGGAGCAAACAGGGGTTGGGCTATGGCTACACCTTC. Translation gives CAWSKQGLGYGYTF.